This T cell receptor beta chain originates from a study of T cell responses to AZD1222 COVID-19 vaccine. Study-wide results and caveats: Epitopes outside B.1.351 and B.1.1.7 mutated regions reportedly drew nearly half of spike TCRs.

The table came from immunoSEQ multiplex PCR; TCRdb's copy has only in-frame clones and leaves some out. The table includes 130,000 to 150,000 clones, approximately 90% detected once. The germline V gene has CDR1 SGHTA and CDR2 FQGNSA. V shed 1 base and J shed 6 bases, with 13 bases lying between them. The CDR3 is made up of 15 amino acids. A few counts support this clone. Its cognate antigen is unknown. The V call is TRBV7-2, the J call TRBJ1-5, with a weak D call TRBD1 (5 bases). The receptor was derived from an adult who received the AZD1222 COVID-19 vaccine. This sample comprised peripheral blood, obtained 28 days after the second AZD1222 dose. CDR3 in amino acids: CASSLDGTRTQPQHF. CDR3 DNA sequence: TGTGCCAGCAGCTTAGACGGGACCAGGACTCAGCCCCAGCATTTT.